One sample yielded the 30 T cell receptor beta chains listed below, sequenced in a study of neoadjuvant nivolumab and ipilimumab in lung cancer. The table came from immunoSEQ multiplex PCR; TCRdb's copy has only in-frame clones and leaves some out. Here the sample spans roughly 20,000 clones, about 90% being singletons. The sequencing here drew on peripheral blood, taken before neoadjuvant nivolumab, alone or with ipilimumab. Every receptor here comes from an adult with non-small cell lung cancer.

This clone was counted a single time. This chain joins TRBV7-9 and TRBJ2-7, with 7 bases matching TRBD1. This CDR3 is built from 14 residues. V was pared by 9 bases and J by 3 bases, with 11 bases of the junction left unmatched. CDR1 and CDR2 (germline): SEHNR, FQNEAQ (reference sequence). CDR3 in DNA: TGTGCCAGTACCACGGCCGGGACAGACTACGAGCAGTACTTC. It encodes CASTTAGTDYEQYF.

This chain joins TRBV5-5 and TRBJ1-1; D not resolved. The CDR3 has 14 residues. Germline CDR1 SGHKS, CDR2 YYEKEE (reference sequence). V lost 2 bases, J lost 3 bases, and 11 bases lay in between. As DNA, the CDR3 is TGTGCCAGCAGCTTTAACCTTAGAGACACTGAAGCTTTCTTT. It encodes CASSFNLRDTEAFF. Full variable domain (outside the CDR3, taken from reference TRBV5-5 and TRBJ1-1): DAGVTQSPTHLIKTRGQQVTLRCSPISGHKSVSWYQQVLGQGPQFIFQYYEKEERGRGNFPDRFSARQFPNYSSELNVNALLLGDSALYLCASSFNLRDTEAFFGQGTRLTVV.

The chain couples TRBV18 to TRBJ2-1, with 16 bases matching TRBD2. The CDR3 covers 18 residues. Per the germline V gene, CDR1 is KGHSH and CDR2 is LQKENI. The trim removed 5 bases at V and 5 bases at J, leaving 9 bases unmatched. The CDR3: CASSKGTSGRALHNEQFF. The CDR3, as DNA: TGTGCCAGCTCAAAAGGGACTAGCGGGAGGGCCCTCCACAATGAGCAGTTCTTC.

This chain connects TRBV7-2 to TRBJ2-1; perhaps D is TRBD1 or TRBD2 (5 bases each). The germline CDR1 and CDR2 sequences are SGHTA and FQGNSA. V lost 5 bases, J lost 5 bases, and 16 bases lay in between. The CDR3 has 15 amino acids. The CDR3 nucleotides are TGTGCCAGCAGCCCGCCTGGGACGCCACACAATGAGCAGTTCTTC. Translated, it gives CASSPPGTPHNEQFF.

The V gene is TRBV29-1, the J gene TRBJ2-1; D is ambiguous. CDR1 and CDR2 from the germline V gene are SQVTM and ANQGSEA. This CDR3 has 13 amino acids. V was cut by 1 base and J by 6 bases, with 10 bases left in between. This chain's CDR3 is CSVEAPFVNEQFF. The CDR3 DNA follows: TGCAGCGTTGAAGCGCCATTCGTCAATGAGCAGTTCTTC.

V usage is TRBV9 and J usage is TRBJ1-2, with a tentative D call TRBD1 (5 bases). Per the germline V gene, CDR1 is SGDLS and CDR2 is YYNGEE. The CDR3 spans 12 residues. Between the trimmed V and J ends, which lost 0 bases and 10 bases, there was a span of 10 bases. CDR3 DNA: TGTGCCAGCAGCGTAGGGGACGGGGTCTACACCTTC. Translating it yields CASSVGDGVYTF.

The gene calls are TRBV18 and TRBJ1-2; D is possibly TRBD1 (5 bases). V shed 5 bases and J shed 0 bases, with 13 bases lying between them. CDR3 length: 15 amino acids. Germline V gene data show CDR1 as KGHSH and CDR2 as LQKENI. DNA of the CDR3: TGTGCCAGCTCAGGCCGGGACCTAGCTAACTATGGCTACACCTTC. It encodes CASSGRDLANYGYTF.

This clone occurred once. The chain links TRBV18 to TRBJ1-1; no clear D. The germline V gene encodes CDR1 KGHSH and CDR2 LQKENI. Trimming took 3 bases from V and 11 from J, leaving 13 bases between them. This CDR3 comprises 12 residues. CDR3 in amino acids: CASSPAREEAFF. In DNA, the CDR3 is TGTGCCAGCTCACCCGCCAGAGAGGAGGCTTTCTTT.

The rearrangement links TRBV6-6 to TRBJ2-5; 8 bases are a match to TRBD1. Trimming at V came to 4 bases and at J to 1 base, leaving 5 bases not matched to a gene. Germline lookup yields CDR1 MNHNY and CDR2 SVGAGI (reference sequence). This CDR3 is built from 15 residues. CDR3 nucleotides: TGTGCCAGCAGTTCTCCAGGGGGCGGCCAAGAGACCCAGTACTTC. Translation: CASSSPGGGQETQYF.

The count of this clone is one. The V and J genes are TRBV5-4 and TRBJ2-3; D not resolved. Germline V gene data show CDR1 as SGHNT and CDR2 as YYREEE (reference sequence). The CDR3 has 14 residues. The V end lost 4 bases, the J end lost 2 bases, and 11 bases lay between the germline ends. The chain's CDR3 is CASSPTSATDTQYF. The DNA for the CDR3 is TGTGCCAGCAGCCCGACGTCGGCCACAGATACGCAGTATTTT. The full variable domain, its missing parts supplied by reference TRBV5-4 and TRBJ2-3, is ETGVTQSPTHLIKTRGQQVTLRCSSQSGHNTVSWYQQALGQGPQFIFQYYREEENGRGNFPPRFSGLQFPNYSSELNVNALELDDSALYLCASSPTSATDTQYFGPGTRLTVL.

The chain employs TRBV18 and TRBJ2-1, with TRBD1 matching 9 bases. The junction had 4 bases not matched to a gene; V was cut back by 6 bases and J by 7 bases. CDR1 and CDR2 from the germline V gene are KGHSH and LQKENI. The CDR3 sequence is 13 residues long. The chain's CDR3 is CASSEDRGNEQFF. DNA of the CDR3: TGTGCCAGCTCCGAGGACAGGGGAAATGAGCAGTTCTTC.

This clone occurred a few times. The rearrangement links TRBV4-3 to TRBJ2-2, with a weak D call TRBD1 (6 bases). The CDR3 extends over 14 amino acids. V was trimmed by 1 base and J by 6 bases, leaving 9 bases between them. Per germline, CDR1 LGHNA and CDR2 YSLEER. CDR3 DNA sequence: TGCGCCAGCAGCCAAGGGAAGGGGGCCGGGGAGCTGTTTTTT. Amino acids: CASSQGKGAGELFF.

This chain uses TRBV6-1 with TRBJ2-7; possibly TRBD1 for D (5 bases). This CDR3 is 13 amino acids long. Germline lookup yields CDR1 MNHNS and CDR2 SASEGT. V was clipped by 2 bases and J by 6 bases, with 11 bases between them. The CDR3 DNA reads as TGTGCCAGCAGTGAAAGAAGGGGAACCGAGCAGTACTTC. Translated: CASSERRGTEQYF.

J is TRBJ2-7 and V is TRBV29-1, with 8 bases matching TRBD1. CDR3 size: 14 residues. V shed 2 bases and J 4 bases; nucleotides not matched to a gene: 7. Germline V CDR1 and CDR2: SQVTM, ANQGSEA. Written as DNA, the CDR3 is TGCAGCGTTGAAATGCAGGGGGCTGGGTACGAGCAGTACTTC. This codes for CSVEMQGAGYEQYF.

V usage is TRBV5-4 and J usage is TRBJ2-7; weak D call: TRBD1 (5 bases). The V and J ends lost 2 bases and 6 bases respectively, with 6 bases between them. CDR3 length: 11 residues. Germline-derived CDR1 and CDR2 are SGHNT and YYREEE (reference sequence). The CDR3 DNA reads TGTGCCAGCAGCTTAGACAGCGAGCAGTACTTC. Translated: CASSLDSEQYF. Drawing the rest from reference TRBV5-4 and TRBJ2-7, the complete variable domain is ETGVTQSPTHLIKTRGQQVTLRCSSQSGHNTVSWYQQALGQGPQFIFQYYREEENGRGNFPPRFSGLQFPNYSSELNVNALELDDSALYLCASSLDSEQYFGPGTRLTVT.

V usage is TRBV11-2 and J usage is TRBJ2-3; maybe TRBD2 (5 bases). With 0 bases removed from V and 1 base from J, the gap between germline ends came to 11 bases. The CDR3 runs to 16 residues. The germline V gene has CDR1 SGHAT and CDR2 FQNNGV. This CDR3 is CASSLDRAGGTDTQYF. CDR3 sequence (DNA): TGTGCCAGCAGCTTAGATCGGGCGGGCGGCACAGATACGCAGTATTTT.

The rearrangement uses TRBV18 and TRBJ2-3, with D possibly TRBD2 on 6 matching bases. CDR1 and CDR2 from the germline V gene are KGHSH and LQKENI. This CDR3 region has 14 residues. V was trimmed by 2 bases and J by 1 base, leaving 7 bases between them. As DNA, the CDR3 is TGTGCCAGCTCACCAGGGACTCGCACAGATACGCAGTATTTT. Residues: CASSPGTRTDTQYF.

The rearrangement links TRBV5-4 to TRBJ2-5; TRBD1 is a possible D gene (5 bases). The CDR3 has 15 amino acids. Germline assignment: CDR1 SGHNT and CDR2 YYREEE (reference sequence). V lost 7 bases and J 0 bases, leaving 16 bases between the germline ends. This chain's CDR3 is CASGQGRPNQETQYF. The CDR3 nucleotides read TGTGCCAGCGGTCAGGGCCGCCCGAACCAAGAGACCCAGTACTTC.

V and J are TRBV18 and TRBJ2-7; TRBD2 aligns across 10 bases. Trimming cost V 3 bases and J 4 bases; bases outside gene matches: 6. The CDR3 extends over 15 amino acids. Germline lookup yields CDR1 KGHSH and CDR2 LQKENI. Here the CDR3 DNA reads TGTGCCAGCTCACCCCCGACTAGCGGGCCTTACGAGCAGTACTTC. Its protein is CASSPPTSGPYEQYF.

The chain has TRBV14 and TRBJ2-3, with D uncertain. Trimming removed 2 bases from V and 2 bases from J, with 8 bases in between. This CDR3 contains 14 residues. Germline lookup yields CDR1 SGHDN and CDR2 FVKESK. CDR3 nucleotide sequence: TGTGCCAGCAGCCAACTTTCCAACACAGATACGCAGTATTTT. It is translated as CASSQLSNTDTQYF.

The V call is TRBV5-6, the J call TRBJ2-1; 9 bases fit TRBD2. CDR3 length: 14 residues. CDR1 and CDR2 from the germline V gene are SGHDT and YYEEEE. V lost 6 bases to trimming and J lost 5 bases; unmatched junction nucleotides: 6. The CDR3 sequence: CASTRTSVNNEQFF. In DNA form, the CDR3 reads TGTGCCAGCACCCGGACTAGCGTAAACAATGAGCAGTTCTTC.

The chain combines TRBV7-4 with TRBJ2-7; D gene unclear. The V and J ends lost 4 bases and 9 bases respectively, with 19 bases between them. The CDR3 is 14 amino acids. Germline CDR1 and CDR2: SGHVT and SQSDAQ. This chain's CDR3 is CASSWAFGPRVQYF. The CDR3 DNA is TGTGCCAGCAGCTGGGCATTTGGCCCCAGAGTGCAGTACTTC.

The chain links TRBV4-2 to TRBJ1-1; TRBD1 matches 7 bases. V shed 3 bases, J shed 0 bases, and the junction held 4 bases outside the gene matches. Germline CDR1 is LGHNA and CDR2 is YNFKEQ. The CDR3 loop spans 15 amino acids. The CDR3 bases are TGTGCCAGCAGCCAGAGGGACAGCATGAACACTGAAGCTTTCTTT. This gives the protein CASSQRDSMNTEAFF.

The chain links TRBV18 to TRBJ1-1, with TRBD1 matching over 7 bases. V was pared by 0 bases and J by 4 bases, with 2 bases of the junction left unmatched. The CDR3 is 14 residues long. From germline, CDR1 is KGHSH and CDR2 LQKENI. The CDR3 is CASSPPQGFTEAFF. In nucleotides, the CDR3 is TGTGCCAGCTCACCACCACAGGGGTTCACTGAAGCTTTCTTT.

The chain couples TRBV7-9 to TRBJ2-7; TRBD2 aligns across 8 bases. The CDR3 is 16 residues long. Germline V lookup: CDR1 SEHNR, CDR2 FQNEAQ (reference sequence). Trimming at V came to 1 base and at J to 5 bases, leaving 10 bases not matched to a gene. The CDR3: CASSLESWTSIDEQYF. The CDR3 bases are TGTGCCAGCAGCTTAGAGTCTTGGACTAGCATCGACGAGCAGTACTTC. Based on the CDR3 plus reference TRBV7-9 and TRBJ2-7, the full variable domain is DTGVSQNPRHKITKRGQNVTFRCDPISEHNRLYWYRQTLGQGPEFLTYFQNEAQLEKSRLLSDRFSAERPKGSFSTLEIQRTEQGDSAMYLCASSLESWTSIDEQYFGPGTRLTVT.

The gene calls are TRBV5-1 and TRBJ1-2, with 12 bases matching TRBD1. The V segment lost 4 bases and the J segment 5 bases; nucleotides outside the gene matches: 6. The CDR3 contains 15 residues. In germline, CDR1 is SGHRS, CDR2 YFSETQ. The CDR3 sequence is CASSPGQGAHYGYTF. The CDR3 region has the DNA TGCGCCAGCAGCCCGGGACAGGGGGCCCATTATGGCTACACCTTC.

The CDR3 protein is CASSLVTGGTDTQYF. DNA of the CDR3: TGCGCCAGCAGCTTGGTGACAGGGGGCACAGATACGCAGTATTTT. The chain uses TRBV5-1 and TRBJ2-3; the match to TRBD1 covers 8 bases. The trim removed 0 bases at V and 1 base at J, leaving 1 base unmatched. Germline values: CDR1 SGHRS, CDR2 YFSETQ. CDR3 length equals 15 residues.

V is TRBV5-1 and J is TRBJ1-1; TRBD1 is a possible D gene (6 bases). The CDR3 length is 14 residues. The germline CDR1 and CDR2 sequences are SGHRS and YFSETQ. The V gene lost 3 bases and the J gene lost 1 base, with 10 bases spanning the gap. CDR3 in DNA: TGCGCCAGCAGCTCCGGACAGACGAACACTGAAGCTTTCTTT. This codes for CASSSGQTNTEAFF.

This rearrangement joins TRBV2 to TRBJ1-2, with TRBD1 matching over 7 bases. CDR1 and CDR2 from the germline V gene are SNHLY and FYNNEI. V shed 6 bases, J shed 6 bases, and the junction held 16 bases outside the gene matches. This CDR3 region has 16 residues. The CDR3 loop is CASSVWAGGSRDGYTF. The CDR3 nucleotides read TGTGCCAGCAGCGTTTGGGCAGGGGGTAGCAGGGATGGCTACACCTTC.

This clone was detected only a few times. The rearrangement links TRBV4-1 to TRBJ2-1; no definite D call. The CDR3 loop spans 13 amino acids. The V gene lost 0 bases and the J gene lost 2 bases, with 2 bases spanning the gap. Germline loops: CDR1 MGHRA, CDR2 YSYEKL. CDR3 amino acids: CASSQDPYNEQFF. CDR3 nucleotides: TGCGCCAGCAGCCAAGACCCCTACAATGAGCAGTTCTTC.